These 18 T cell receptor beta chains came from one sample sequenced in a study of beta chain features in type 1 diabetes. Investigators reverse transcribed all isolated RNA, so they sequenced expressed TCRB transcripts. TCRdb's table, derived via immunoSEQ multiplex PCR, lists solely in-frame clones and lacks some. The data show roughly 400,000 clones, over 12% seen once. Material: naive CD4+ T cells from blood. The receptor source for this set is a woman aged 18 to 35 in good health.

This clone was detected only a few times. The chain couples TRBV6-1 to TRBJ2-7, with 7 nucleotides matching TRBD1. Germline V gene sequence: CDR1 MNHNS, CDR2 SASEGT. The V gene end was trimmed by 6 bases and the J gene end by 1 base; junction bases not matched to a gene: 0. The CDR3 sequence is 12 residues long. The CDR3 DNA sequence: TGTGCCAGCAGGGACAGGTCCTACGAGCAGTACTTC. Translating it yields CASRDRSYEQYF.

This clone came up a few times. The chain joins TRBV29-1 to TRBJ2-1; the D gene is possibly TRBD1 (6 bases). Trimming removed 4 bases from V and 8 bases from J, with 18 bases in between. The CDR3 covers 14 residues. Looked up from germline, CDR1 is SQVTM and CDR2 is ANQGSEA. The DNA of the CDR3 is TGCAGCGTTGCCCTGGGGGCAACTTTGTATGAGCAGTTCTTC. Protein product: CSVALGATLYEQFF.

The chain employs TRBV25-1 and TRBJ2-1; the match to TRBD2 covers 7 bases. Germline V gene data show CDR1 as MGHDK and CDR2 as SYGVNS. CDR3 length equals 17 residues. V was clipped by 5 bases and J by 3 bases; unmatched bases: 13. CDR3 in amino acids: CASSPRGAGRIYNEQFF. The CDR3 DNA is TGTGCCAGCAGTCCCCGGGGAGCGGGAAGAATCTACAATGAGCAGTTCTTC.

The genes are TRBV5-8 and TRBJ1-5; 7 nucleotides match TRBD1. Germline V gene sequence: CDR1 SGHTS, CDR2 YDEGEE. V shed 2 bases, J shed 0 bases, and the junction held 5 bases outside the gene matches. The CDR3 consists of 16 residues. The CDR3 is CASSFYRGDSNQPQHF. Here the CDR3 DNA reads TGTGCCAGCAGCTTTTACAGGGGTGATAGCAATCAGCCCCAGCATTTT.

The J gene is TRBJ2-7, the V gene TRBV7-9, with 9 bases that match TRBD1. The CDR3 consists of 15 residues. The V gene end was trimmed by 5 bases and the J gene end by 4 bases; junction bases not matched to a gene: 9. Germline values: CDR1 SEHNR, CDR2 FQNEAQ (reference sequence). CDR3: CASSPPLTGGYEQYF. The CDR3 nucleotides read TGTGCCAGCAGCCCCCCCTTGACAGGGGGGTACGAGCAGTACTTC.

This clone has only a few counts. Here the CDR3 reads CASSPTSGAYEQYF. CDR3 DNA: TGTGCCAGCTCCCCTACGAGCGGGGCCTACGAGCAGTACTTC. The chain joins TRBV18 to TRBJ2-7, with 7 nucleotides matching TRBD2. CDR3 length: 14 residues. Germline CDR1 reads KGHSH; CDR2 reads LQKENI. The V segment lost 6 bases and the J segment 2 bases; nucleotides outside the gene matches: 7.

Only a few counts were recorded for this clone. J is TRBJ2-7 and V is TRBV18, with D uncertain. Germline V gene sequence: CDR1 KGHSH, CDR2 LQKENI. The length of the CDR3 is 13 residues. Trimming pared 8 bases from V and 2 bases from J, leaving 13 bases between. Written as DNA, the CDR3 is TGTGCCAGCCTCTCTAACCCTCCCTACGAGCAGTACTTC. The encoded protein is CASLSNPPYEQYF.

The rearrangement joins TRBV11-2 to TRBJ2-1, with 13 bases that match TRBD2. V was clipped by 8 bases and J by 8 bases; unmatched bases: 3. The CDR3 is 13 residues long. The germline V gene has CDR1 SGHAT and CDR2 FQNNGV. The CDR3 sequence is CASGLAGVYEQFF. As DNA, the CDR3 is TGTGCCAGCGGACTAGCGGGAGTTTATGAGCAGTTCTTC.

The rearrangement joins TRBV29-1 to TRBJ2-6; TRBD2 matches at 7 bases. The CDR3 totals 20 residues. J lost 0 bases, V lost 1 base, and 15 bases had no gene match. Looked up from germline, CDR1 is SQVTM and CDR2 is ANQGSEA. The CDR3 nucleotides read TGCAGCGTTGAAGCTACCCCGGGACCCGGGGAGGGCTCTGGGGCCAACGTCCTGACTTTC. Protein sequence: CSVEATPGPGEGSGANVLTF.

This chain links TRBV5-1 with TRBJ2-7; 7 nucleotides match TRBD1. Germline loops: CDR1 SGHRS, CDR2 YFSETQ. The CDR3 has 15 amino acids. V gave up 2 bases and J gave up 3 bases; unmatched junction bases: 8. The DNA of the CDR3 is TGCGCCAGCAGCTTACTTGGGACAGAAGTCTACGAGCAGTACTTC. Residues: CASSLLGTEVYEQYF.

This clone has a handful of counts. The rearrangement joins TRBV30 to TRBJ2-1; 10 positions agree with TRBD2. The J segment lost 7 bases and the V segment lost 7 bases, leaving 7 bases of the junction unmatched. There are 13 residues in the CDR3. The germline V gene encodes CDR1 GTSNPN and CDR2 SVGIG (reference sequence). CDR3 bases: TGTGCCTACCTAGCGGGGGCGGGGAATGAGCAGTTCTTC. It is translated as CAYLAGAGNEQFF.

This clone was recorded a few times. This rearrangement joins TRBV27 to TRBJ2-7, with TRBD2 as a possible D gene (6 bases). The germline CDR1 and CDR2 sequences are MNHEY and SMNVEV (reference sequence). CDR3 length: 11 amino acids. Trimming shortened V by 6 bases and J by 7 bases, and 10 bases separated the two germline ends. The CDR3 nucleotides are TGTGCCAGCAGGGACTACGAGGAGCAGTACTTC. Its translation: CASRDYEEQYF.

The gene calls are TRBV4-2 and TRBJ2-5; 13 bases fit TRBD2. CDR1 and CDR2 from the germline V gene are LGHNA and YNFKEQ. The CDR3 consists of 17 residues. The junction had 13 bases not matched to a gene; V was cut back by 10 bases and J by 2 bases. CDR3 DNA sequence: TGTGCCACGGGGGGACAGGGGACTAGCGGGACACAAGAGACCCAGTACTTC. Translated: CATGGQGTSGTQETQYF.

Here the CDR3 reads CASSPVDSSETQYF. Written as DNA, the CDR3 is TGTGCCAGCTCCCCGGTCGACAGTTCGGAGACCCAGTACTTC. The V and J genes are TRBV18 and TRBJ2-5, with TRBD1 as a possible D gene (5 bases). The V and J ends lost 6 bases and 5 bases respectively, with 16 bases between them. The V gene's germline CDR1 is KGHSH and CDR2 LQKENI. The CDR3 extends over 14 amino acids. Using reference TRBV18 and TRBJ2-5 for the parts outside the CDR3, the full variable domain is NAGVMQNPRHLVRRRGQEARLRCSPMKGHSHVYWYRQLPEEGLKFMVYLQKENIIDESGMPKERFSAEFPKEGPSILRIQQVVRGDSAAYFCASSPVDSSETQYFGPGTRLLVL.

In its sample, this clone was seen a few times. This chain joins TRBV16 and TRBJ2-7; D gene unclear. V lost 2 bases to trimming and J lost 6 bases, with 11 bases between them. The germline V gene has CDR1 KGHSY and CDR2 FQNENV. The CDR3 length is 13 residues. The CDR3 reads CASSQALGGEQYF. Here the CDR3 DNA reads TGTGCCAGCAGCCAAGCGCTAGGCGGCGAGCAGTACTTC.

This clone occurred a few times. The chain couples TRBV4-1 to TRBJ2-1, with 10 bases identical to TRBD2. V shed 4 bases and J 0 bases; nucleotides not matched to a gene: 15. Looked up from germline, CDR1 is MGHRA and CDR2 is YSYEKL. The CDR3 is 20 residues long. The CDR3 region has the DNA TGCGCCAGCAGCCCCGAGAGGTACGTAGCGGGAGGAAGCTCCTACAATGAGCAGTTCTTC. Amino acid sequence: CASSPERYVAGGSSYNEQFF.

The chain is built from TRBV30 and TRBJ1-1, with TRBD1 identical over 7 bases. CDR1 and CDR2 (germline): GTSNPN, SVGIG (reference sequence). The CDR3 covers 12 residues. The trim removed 0 bases at V and 11 bases at J, leaving 6 bases unmatched. As DNA, the CDR3 is TGTGCCTGGAGTGTACAGGGGTCGTACGCTTTCTTT. Residues: CAWSVQGSYAFF.

V gene TRBV15 combines with J gene TRBJ2-7; D is uncertain. The germline V gene has CDR1 LNHNV and CDR2 YYDKDF (reference sequence). The CDR3 sequence is 17 residues long. V was clipped by 0 bases and J by 0 bases, with 15 bases between them. Written as DNA, the CDR3 is TGTGCCACCAGCAGAGATAGTGGCAGCGCTAGCTCCTACGAGCAGTACTTC. Its protein product is CATSRDSGSASSYEQYF.